The present TCR beta chain was sequenced within a study of blood T cells in healthy people across ages. This CDR3 region has 13 residues. Losses at the gene ends were 3 bases for V and 7 bases for J; bases not matched to a gene: 5. Total RNA extracted from each sample amounted to at least 6 micrograms. Using a J-beta primer mix together with a sample-barcoded 5' primer, a second PCR was run for roughly 7 to 11 cycles. A template-switch adaptor with 12 random nucleotides tagged each cDNA molecule. TCRdb passed the 5' RACE reads through MiXCR, listing each CDR3 protein once. The sample has some 1.7 million distinct CDR3 sequences, 28% seen once. Study-wide findings and caveats: Naive CD4+ cell counts and diversity both ran higher in long-lived than in aged donors. Unsorted PBMCs ruled out conclusive naive versus antigen-experienced comparison.

Details on this clonotype: Its target is not known.

The genes are TRBV12-3 or TRBV12-4 and TRBJ1-2; 7 positions agree with TRBD1. Sequencing was performed on blood. This TCR was sampled from a woman in her 30s in good health. CDR3: CASSFGQGVGYTF. CDR3 in DNA: TGTGCCAGCAGTTTCGGTCAGGGGGTTGGCTACACCTTC.